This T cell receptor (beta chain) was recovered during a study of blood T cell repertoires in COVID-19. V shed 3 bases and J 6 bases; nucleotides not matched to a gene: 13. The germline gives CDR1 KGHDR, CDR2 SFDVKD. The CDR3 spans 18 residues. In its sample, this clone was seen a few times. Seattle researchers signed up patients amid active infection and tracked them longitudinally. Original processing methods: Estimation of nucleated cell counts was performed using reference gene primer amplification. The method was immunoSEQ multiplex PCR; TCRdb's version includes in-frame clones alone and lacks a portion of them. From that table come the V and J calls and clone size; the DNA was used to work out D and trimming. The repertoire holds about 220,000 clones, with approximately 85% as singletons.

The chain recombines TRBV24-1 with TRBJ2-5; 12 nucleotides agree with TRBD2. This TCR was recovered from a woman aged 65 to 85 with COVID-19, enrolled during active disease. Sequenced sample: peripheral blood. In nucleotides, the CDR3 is TGTGCCACCAGTGATCCCCTACCGACTAGCGGGGGAGCGAAGACCCAGTACTTC. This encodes CATSDPLPTSGGAKTQYF.